Presented here are 7 T cell receptor beta chains from one specimen sequenced in a study of shared clonotypes between healthy human individuals. Repertoires were generated with immunoSEQ multiplex PCR, while TCRdb's copy carries only in-frame clones and drops some. The table lists about 1.1 million clones, roughly 80% of them singletons, with 0.89% in the top ten. What was sequenced was memory CD4+ T cells from PBMCs. Subset defined: CD45RA-negative fraction. The origin of the receptors is a man aged 18 to 29 in good health. Some clones in this sample may be carry-over from other donors' samples.

This chain joins TRBV7-9 and TRBJ2-7; D is possibly TRBD1 or TRBD2 (6 bases each). With 3 bases removed from V and 0 bases from J, the gap between germline ends came to 15 bases. CDR3 size: 16 residues. Germline-derived CDR1 and CDR2 are SEHNR and FQNEAQ (reference sequence). DNA for the CDR3: TGTGCCAGCAGCTTCTTCGGGGGCCTTTTCTCCTACGAGCAGTACTTC. This sequence encodes CASSFFGGLFSYEQYF.

The chain joins TRBV19 to TRBJ2-3; the match to TRBD2 covers 11 bases. This CDR3 spans 16 amino acids. Germline trimming cut 5 bases from V and 2 bases from J; bases unmatched to any gene: 6. CDR1 LNHDA and CDR2 SQIVND come from the germline V gene (reference sequence). The CDR3: CASSLGLAGLTDTQYF. DNA for the CDR3: TGTGCCAGTAGTCTCGGACTAGCGGGCCTCACAGATACGCAGTATTTT.

The chain carries TRBV11-1 and TRBJ2-5; 14 bases fit TRBD2. The length of the CDR3 is 17 residues. V lost 1 base and J lost 3; bases outside the gene matches: 4. CDR1 SGHAT and CDR2 FQDESV come from the germline V gene (reference sequence). The CDR3 reads CASSLGGTSGSEETQYF. DNA of the CDR3: TGTGCCAGCAGCTTAGGAGGGACTAGCGGGAGTGAAGAGACCCAGTACTTC.

This rearrangement joins TRBV6-5 to TRBJ2-5; 8 bases agree with TRBD1. The CDR3 covers 15 residues. Germline V gives CDR1 MNHEY, CDR2 SVGAGI. J was trimmed by 3 bases and V by 7 bases; bases with no gene match: 10. CDR3 residues: CASIRDRGGKETQYF. The DNA for the CDR3 is TGTGCCAGCATCAGAGACAGGGGAGGTAAAGAGACCCAGTACTTC.

The rearrangement joins TRBV4-1 to TRBJ2-5; 7 nucleotides line up with TRBD2. Trimming removed 5 bases from V and 0 bases from J; junction bases left unmatched: 9. Germline V gives CDR1 MGHRA, CDR2 YSYEKL. The CDR3 spans 16 residues. DNA for the CDR3: TGCGCCAGCAGCGGGGGAATAGCGGGCAACCAAGAGACCCAGTACTTC. Translation gives CASSGGIAGNQETQYF.

V is TRBV11-2 and J is TRBJ1-2; D gene unclear. The germline gives CDR1 SGHAT, CDR2 FQNNGV. Between the trimmed V and J ends, which lost 7 bases and 5 bases, there was a span of 23 bases. The CDR3 loop spans 16 amino acids. The CDR3 DNA follows: TGTGCCAGCACCCAGTGGTCCCGGTTTAGATCATATGGCTACACCTTC. It is translated as CASTQWSRFRSYGYTF.

As concerns this clone: Other DNA sequences in this specimen translate into the identical CDR3. The chain links TRBV11-3 to TRBJ2-3, with a possible D match to TRBD2 (5 bases). The V gene's germline CDR1 is SGHNT and CDR2 YENEEA. This CDR3 region has 12 residues. Between the trimmed V and J ends, which lost 5 bases and 5 bases, there was a span of 8 bases. This CDR3 is CASSRGGDTQYF. CDR3 bases: TGTGCCAGCAGCCGGGGTGGAGATACGCAGTATTTT.